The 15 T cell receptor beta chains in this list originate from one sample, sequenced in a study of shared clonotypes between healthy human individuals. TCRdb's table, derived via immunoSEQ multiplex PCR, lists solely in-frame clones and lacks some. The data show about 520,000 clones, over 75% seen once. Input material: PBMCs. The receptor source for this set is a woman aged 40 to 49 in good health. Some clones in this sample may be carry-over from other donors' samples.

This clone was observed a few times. In nucleotides, the CDR3 is TGCAGCGTTGAGCGCGGCGGGACCCAGTACTTC. It specifies CSVERGGTQYF. The chain employs TRBV29-1 and TRBJ2-5, with D hard to call. The ends were cut back, 3 bases at V and 7 bases at J, with 9 bases in the middle. This CDR3 has 11 amino acids. Germline V gives CDR1 SQVTM, CDR2 ANQGSEA. Based on the CDR3 plus reference TRBV29-1 and TRBJ2-5, the full variable domain is SAVISQKPSRDICQRGTSLTIQCQVDSQVTMMFWYRQQPGQSLTLIATANQGSEATYESGFVIDKFPISRPNLTFSTLTVSNMSPEDSSIYLCSVERGGTQYFGPGTRLLVL.

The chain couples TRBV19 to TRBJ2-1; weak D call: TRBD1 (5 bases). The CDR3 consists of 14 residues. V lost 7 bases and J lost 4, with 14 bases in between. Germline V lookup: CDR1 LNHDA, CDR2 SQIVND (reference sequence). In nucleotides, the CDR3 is TGTGCCAGTAAAGAAGGAACAGGTTACAATGAGCAGTTCTTC. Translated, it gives CASKEGTGYNEQFF.

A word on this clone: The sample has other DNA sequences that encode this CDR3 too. The CDR3 sequence is CASSQEETQYF. Here the CDR3 DNA reads TGCGCCAGCAGCCAAGAAGAGACCCAGTACTTC. This chain links TRBV4-1 with TRBJ2-5; D gene unclear. In germline, CDR1 is MGHRA, CDR2 YSYEKL. The V end was cut by 0 bases, the J end by 4 bases, with 0 bases between. The CDR3 is 11 residues long.

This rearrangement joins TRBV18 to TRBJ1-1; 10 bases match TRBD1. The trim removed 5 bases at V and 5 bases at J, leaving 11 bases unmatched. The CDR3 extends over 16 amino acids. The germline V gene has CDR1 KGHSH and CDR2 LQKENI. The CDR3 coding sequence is TGTGCCAGCTCATCGGGGGGGACAGGGGTTGGGACTGAAGCTTTCTTT. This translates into CASSSGGTGVGTEAFF.

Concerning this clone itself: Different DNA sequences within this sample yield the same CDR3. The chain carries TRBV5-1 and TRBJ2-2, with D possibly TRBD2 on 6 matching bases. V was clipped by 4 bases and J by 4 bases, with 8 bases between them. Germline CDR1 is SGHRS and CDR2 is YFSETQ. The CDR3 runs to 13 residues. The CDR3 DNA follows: TGCGCCAGCAGCCCGGAGGGCACCGGGGAGCTGTTTTTT. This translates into CASSPEGTGELFF.

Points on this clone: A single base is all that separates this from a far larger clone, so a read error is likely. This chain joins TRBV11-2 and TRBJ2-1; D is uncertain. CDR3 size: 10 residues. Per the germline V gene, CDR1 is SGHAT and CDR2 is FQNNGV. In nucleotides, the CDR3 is TGTGCCAGCAGCTTTGGCGAGCATTTCTTC. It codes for CASSFGEHFF. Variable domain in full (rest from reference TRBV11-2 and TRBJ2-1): EAGVAQSPRYKIIEKRQSVAFWCNPISGHATLYWYQQILGQGPKLLIQFQNNGVVDDSQLPKDRFSAERLKGVDSTLKIQPAKLEDSAVYLCASSFGEHFFGPGTRLTVL.

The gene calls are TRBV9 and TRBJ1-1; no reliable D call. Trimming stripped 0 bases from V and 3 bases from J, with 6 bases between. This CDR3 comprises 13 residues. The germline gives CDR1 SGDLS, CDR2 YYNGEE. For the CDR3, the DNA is TGTGCCAGCAGCGTAGACCGCGACACTGAAGCTTTCTTT. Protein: CASSVDRDTEAFF.

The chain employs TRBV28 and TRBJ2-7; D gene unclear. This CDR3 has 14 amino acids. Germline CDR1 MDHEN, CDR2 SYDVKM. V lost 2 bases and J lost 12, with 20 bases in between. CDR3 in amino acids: CASSLRRSGLGLYF. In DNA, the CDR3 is TGTGCCAGCAGTTTAAGGAGATCTGGGTTGGGTTTGTACTTC. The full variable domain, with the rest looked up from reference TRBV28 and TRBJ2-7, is DVKVTQSSRYLVKRTGEKVFLECVQDMDHENMFWYRQDPGLGLRLIYFSYDVKMKEKGDIPEGYSVSREKKERFSLILESASTNQTSMYLCASSLRRSGLGLYFGPGTRLTVT.

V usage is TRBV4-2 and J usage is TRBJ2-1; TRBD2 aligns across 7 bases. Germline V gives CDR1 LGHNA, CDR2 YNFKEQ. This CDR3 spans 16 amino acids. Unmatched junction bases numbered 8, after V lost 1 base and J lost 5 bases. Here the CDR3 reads CASSQGVASGDNEQFF. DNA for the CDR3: TGTGCCAGCAGCCAAGGGGTGGCTAGCGGAGACAATGAGCAGTTCTTC.

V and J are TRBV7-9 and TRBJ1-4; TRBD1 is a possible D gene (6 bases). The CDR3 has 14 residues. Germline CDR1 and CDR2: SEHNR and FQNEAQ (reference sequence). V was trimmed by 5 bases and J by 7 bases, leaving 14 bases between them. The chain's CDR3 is CASSTPGASEKLFF. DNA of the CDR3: TGTGCCAGCAGCACTCCGGGGGCCAGTGAAAAACTGTTTTTT.

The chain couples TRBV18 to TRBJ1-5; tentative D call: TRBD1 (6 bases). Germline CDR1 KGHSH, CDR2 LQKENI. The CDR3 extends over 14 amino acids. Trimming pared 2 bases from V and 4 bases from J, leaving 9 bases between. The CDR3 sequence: CASSPSRGNQPQHF. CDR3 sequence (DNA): TGTGCCAGCTCACCAAGCAGGGGAAATCAGCCCCAGCATTTT. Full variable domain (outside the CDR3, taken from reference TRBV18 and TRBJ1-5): NAGVMQNPRHLVRRRGQEARLRCSPMKGHSHVYWYRQLPEEGLKFMVYLQKENIIDESGMPKERFSAEFPKEGPSILRIQQVVRGDSAAYFCASSPSRGNQPQHFGDGTRLSIL.

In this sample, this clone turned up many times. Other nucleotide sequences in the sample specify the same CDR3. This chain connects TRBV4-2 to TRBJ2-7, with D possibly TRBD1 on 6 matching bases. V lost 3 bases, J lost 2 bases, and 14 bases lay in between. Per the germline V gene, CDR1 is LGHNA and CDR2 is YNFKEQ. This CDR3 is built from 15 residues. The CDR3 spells CASSQLGDKTYEQYF. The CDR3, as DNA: TGTGCCAGCAGCCAGTTGGGGGACAAGACCTACGAGCAGTACTTC.

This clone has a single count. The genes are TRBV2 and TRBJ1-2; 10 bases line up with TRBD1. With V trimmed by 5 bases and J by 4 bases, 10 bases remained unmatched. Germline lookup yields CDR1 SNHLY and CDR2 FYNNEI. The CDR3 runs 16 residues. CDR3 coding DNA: TGTGCCAGCAGTCCCGACTTGACAGGGGGCAGCTATGGCTACACCTTC. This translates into CASSPDLTGGSYGYTF. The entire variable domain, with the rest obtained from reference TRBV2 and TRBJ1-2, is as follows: EPEVTQTPSHQVTQMGQEVILRCVPISNHLYFYWYRQILGQKVEFLVSFYNNEISEKSEIFDDQFSVERPDGSNFTLKIRSTKLEDSAMYFCASSPDLTGGSYGYTFGSGTRLTVV.

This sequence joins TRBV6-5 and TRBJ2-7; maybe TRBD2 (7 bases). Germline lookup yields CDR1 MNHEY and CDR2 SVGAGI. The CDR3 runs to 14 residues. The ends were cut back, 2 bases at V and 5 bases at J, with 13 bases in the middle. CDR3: CASSYDRGGNEQYF. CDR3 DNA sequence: TGTGCCAGCAGTTACGATAGGGGGGGAAACGAGCAGTACTTC.

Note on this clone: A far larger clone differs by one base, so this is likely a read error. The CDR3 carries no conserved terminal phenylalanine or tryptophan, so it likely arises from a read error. The DNA for the CDR3 is TGCGCCAGCAGCGCGGGACAGGGGGCGCCGGGTGGCTACACCGTC. The encoded protein is CASSAGQGAPGGYTV. The chain carries TRBV5-1 and TRBJ1-2, with 12 nucleotides matching TRBD1. Germline-derived CDR1 and CDR2 are SGHRS and YFSETQ. This CDR3 contains 15 residues. With V trimmed by 4 bases and J by 7 bases, 8 bases remained unmatched.